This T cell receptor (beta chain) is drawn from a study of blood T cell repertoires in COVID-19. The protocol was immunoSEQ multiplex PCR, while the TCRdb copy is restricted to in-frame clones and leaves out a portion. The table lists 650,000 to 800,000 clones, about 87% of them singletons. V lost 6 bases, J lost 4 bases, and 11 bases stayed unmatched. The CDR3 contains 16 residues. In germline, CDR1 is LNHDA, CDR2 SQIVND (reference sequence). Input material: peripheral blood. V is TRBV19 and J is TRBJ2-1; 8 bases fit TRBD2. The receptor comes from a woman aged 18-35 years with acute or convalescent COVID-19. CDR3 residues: CASRPVSGGPYNEQFF. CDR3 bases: TGTGCCAGTAGGCCGGTCAGCGGGGGACCTTACAATGAGCAGTTCTTC.